These 25 T cell receptor beta chains were sequenced from one sample in a study of T cell repertoires in cytomegalovirus infection. Each CDR3 protein is one row after TCRdb ran MiXCR on the reads. The top ten clones hold about 19% of a sample with 300,000 to 400,000 distinct CDR3 sequences, 29% of them seen once. These receptors have no known antigen. Here the sequenced sample was cultured PBMCs, taken from culture after CMV antigen stimulation. Every receptor here comes from a human donor in good health (CMV status not recorded). Some clones in this sample may be carry-over from other donors' samples.

This clonotype was counted a single time. CDR3 coding DNA: TGTGCCAGCAGGCACAGCTCGACTAGTACGGGGACCCAGTACTTC. This encodes CASRHSSTSTGTQYF. J is TRBJ2-5 and V is TRBV28, with a weak D call TRBD2 (6 bases). Trimming shortened V by 6 bases and J by 7 bases, and 21 bases separated the two germline ends. CDR3 length equals 15 residues. Germline V gene data show CDR1 as MDHEN and CDR2 as SYDVKM.

This clonotype was counted between two and nine times. The chain links TRBV7-6 to TRBJ1-1; 9 nucleotides match TRBD1. Germline CDR1 is SGHVS and CDR2 is FNYEAQ. The CDR3 loop spans 15 amino acids. After removal of 1 base from V and 3 bases from J, the junction contained 3 bases not matched to a gene. The CDR3 DNA is TGTGCCAGCAGCTTAGAAGGGACAGGGTACACTGAAGCTTTCTTT. It is translated as CASSLEGTGYTEAFF. Full variable domain (rest looked up from reference TRBV7-6 and TRBJ1-1): GAGVSQSPRYKVTKRGQDVALRCDPISGHVSLYWYRQALGQGPEFLTYFNYEAQQDKSGLPNDRFSAERPEGSISTLTIQRTEQRDSAMYRCASSLEGTGYTEAFFGQGTRLTVV.

This clonotype appeared many times. This rearrangement joins TRBV7-8 to TRBJ1-1; no reliable D call. CDR3 length equals 12 residues. Looked up from germline, CDR1 is SGHVS and CDR2 is FQNEAQ. V gave up 2 bases and J gave up 6 bases, with 7 bases separating them. The DNA of the CDR3 is TGTGCCAGCAGCTTATACGGGGCTGAAGCTTTCTTT. It yields the protein CASSLYGAEAFF.

In this sample, this clonotype turned up a few times. The chain uses TRBV28 and TRBJ2-7; D is perhaps TRBD1 or TRBD2 (5 bases each). The CDR3 is 13 amino acids. In germline, CDR1 is MDHEN, CDR2 SYDVKM. The V end lost 5 bases, the J end lost 8 bases, and 16 bases lay between the germline ends. The chain's CDR3 is CASSNRGPFQQYF. Here the CDR3 DNA reads TGTGCCAGCAGTAACCGGGGCCCTTTCCAGCAGTACTTC.

This clonotype was counted ten times or more. The rearrangement joins TRBV19 to TRBJ2-1, with 14 bases aligning to TRBD2. The CDR3 spans 15 residues. V shed 7 bases and J 10 bases; nucleotides not matched to a gene: 9. Germline CDR1 LNHDA, CDR2 SQIVND (reference sequence). In DNA form, the CDR3 reads TGTGCCAGTATTCGGACTAGCGGGGGGCCTAGGGAGCAGTTCTTC. Encoded protein: CASIRTSGGPREQFF.

This clonotype turned up a few times. The V call is TRBV2, the J call TRBJ2-7; tentative D call: TRBD2 (5 bases). V dropped 2 bases and J dropped 4 bases, with 9 bases sitting between them. The CDR3 totals 13 residues. Germline lookup yields CDR1 SNHLY and CDR2 FYNNEI. The CDR3 here is CASSETRRYEQYF. CDR3 bases: TGTGCCAGCAGTGAAACTAGACGGTACGAGCAGTACTTC.

This clonotype was detected ten times or more. The chain combines TRBV12-3 or TRBV12-4 with TRBJ1-2, with unresolved D. Trimming took 3 bases from V and 1 from J, leaving 6 bases between them. The CDR3 loop spans 13 amino acids. The CDR3 is CASSLIGNYGYTF. The DNA of the CDR3 is TGTGCCAGCAGTTTGATCGGTAACTATGGCTACACCTTC.

In regard to this clonotype: This may be a read error, as it is one base from a much larger clone. V and J are TRBV7-2 and TRBJ1-5; possibly TRBD1 for D (6 bases). CDR1 and CDR2 (germline): SGHTA, FQGNSA. This CDR3 is built from 13 residues. In DNA, the CDR3 is TGTGCCAGCAGCCCGGACAGAAATCAGTCCCAGCATTTT. Translation: CASSPDRNQSQHF.

The rearrangement links TRBV7-2 to TRBJ2-2; 12 bases agree with TRBD2. There are 16 residues in the CDR3. Germline CDR1 and CDR2: SGHTA and FQGNSA. Trimming at V came to 5 bases and at J to 6 bases, leaving 7 bases not matched to a gene. CDR3: CASSLRLAGASGELFF. CDR3 bases: TGTGCCAGCAGCCTCCGACTAGCGGGAGCATCCGGGGAGCTGTTTTTT.

This clonotype has ten or more counts. The chain recombines TRBV12-3 or TRBV12-4 with TRBJ2-7, with 8 bases lining up with TRBD1. After removal of 6 bases from V and 5 bases from J, the junction contained 3 bases not matched to a gene. The CDR3 consists of 12 residues. The DNA for the CDR3 is TGTGCCAGCAGCTCGGACAGGGACGAGCAGTACTTC. This codes for CASSSDRDEQYF.

The V call is TRBV11-2, the J call TRBJ2-5; 9 positions match TRBD1. CDR1 SGHAT and CDR2 FQNNGV come from the germline V gene. The CDR3 length is 15 residues. The ends lost 5 bases at V and 4 bases at J; junction bases unmatched: 8. This CDR3 reads CASSHGQGRPETQYF. The CDR3 region has the DNA TGTGCCAGCAGCCACGGACAGGGGCGGCCAGAGACCCAGTACTTC. Full variable domain (missing parts from reference TRBV11-2 and TRBJ2-5): EAGVAQSPRYKIIEKRQSVAFWCNPISGHATLYWYQQILGQGPKLLIQFQNNGVVDDSQLPKDRFSAERLKGVDSTLKIQPAKLEDSAVYLCASSHGQGRPETQYFGPGTRLLVL.

The chain carries TRBV6-1 and TRBJ2-5; D gene ambiguous. Trimming stripped 6 bases from V and 7 bases from J, with 18 bases between. The CDR3 length is 14 residues. Germline V lookup: CDR1 MNHNS, CDR2 SASEGT. The CDR3 loop is CASRIQTSGGTQYF. The CDR3 bases are TGTGCCAGCAGGATTCAGACGTCCGGTGGGACCCAGTACTTC.

The gene calls are TRBV27 and TRBJ2-7, with 9 bases fitting TRBD1. This CDR3 comprises 14 residues. Germline CDR1 is MNHEY and CDR2 is SMNVEV (reference sequence). Trimming took 7 bases from V and 4 from J; bases not matched to a gene: 8. In DNA, the CDR3 is TGTGCCAGCACCCCCGGGACAGGGAGTTACGAGCAGTACTTC. Translating gives CASTPGTGSYEQYF.

This clonotype has just a few counts. This chain connects TRBV5-5 to TRBJ2-3; 10 bases match TRBD2. CDR1 is SGHKS and CDR2 is YYEKEE in the germline V gene (reference sequence). CDR3 length: 16 residues. V trimming: 6 bases; J trimming: 2 bases; junction bases outside the gene matches: 9. CDR3 bases: TGTGCCAGCACCCTAGGAGCGGGAGGGCCCACAGATACGCAGTATTTT. This gives the protein CASTLGAGGPTDTQYF.

The chain recombines TRBV19 with TRBJ1-5; D ambiguous. Germline-derived CDR1 and CDR2 are LNHDA and SQIVND (reference sequence). Deletions cut 4 bases from V and 0 bases from J, with 10 bases between. This CDR3 is 15 amino acids long. The CDR3 loop is CASSTVAGSNQPQHF. The CDR3 nucleotides read TGTGCCAGTAGTACGGTAGCAGGTAGCAATCAGCCCCAGCATTTT.

This chain links TRBV2 with TRBJ1-2; D uncertain. Germline-derived CDR1 and CDR2 are SNHLY and FYNNEI. V dropped 6 bases and J dropped 4 bases, with 15 bases sitting between them. There are 14 residues in the CDR3. The CDR3 here is CASRDAGGLYGYTF. As DNA, the CDR3 is TGTGCCAGCAGGGACGCCGGTGGGCTCTATGGCTACACCTTC.

The chain uses TRBV7-8 and TRBJ2-3; TRBD2 matches 8 bases. Germline values: CDR1 SGHVS, CDR2 FQNEAQ. J gave up 3 bases and V 5 bases, and 7 bases lay outside the gene matches. CDR3 size: 15 residues. The CDR3 protein is CASSRSGTLTDTQYF. The CDR3 DNA is TGTGCCAGCAGCCGTAGCGGGACCTTAACAGATACGCAGTATTTT.

This chain connects TRBV2 to TRBJ1-2, with no clear D. The germline gives CDR1 SNHLY, CDR2 FYNNEI. V lost 5 bases and J lost 8, with 9 bases in between. CDR3 length equals 11 residues. This CDR3 reads CASSMTGGYTF. As DNA, the CDR3 is TGTGCCAGCAGTATGACTGGAGGCTACACCTTC. The variable domain in full, with the rest retrieved from reference TRBV2 and TRBJ1-2, is EPEVTQTPSHQVTQMGQEVILRCVPISNHLYFYWYRQILGQKVEFLVSFYNNEISEKSEIFDDQFSVERPDGSNFTLKIRSTKLEDSAMYFCASSMTGGYTFGSGTRLTVV.

This clonotype was seen more than once but under ten times. This chain connects TRBV11-2 to TRBJ1-2; no clear D. V shed 4 bases and J shed 2 bases, with 14 bases lying between them. The germline V gene has CDR1 SGHAT and CDR2 FQNNGV. This CDR3 has 15 residues. The CDR3 DNA is TGTGCCAGCAGCTACCAGCCTCCAGAAAACTATGGCTACACCTTC. Its translation is CASSYQPPENYGYTF. The complete variable domain, with remaining parts taken from reference TRBV11-2 and TRBJ1-2, reads EAGVAQSPRYKIIEKRQSVAFWCNPISGHATLYWYQQILGQGPKLLIQFQNNGVVDDSQLPKDRFSAERLKGVDSTLKIQPAKLEDSAVYLCASSYQPPENYGYTFGSGTRLTVV.

This clonotype was observed a few times. This chain joins TRBV7-2 and TRBJ2-7; D gene ambiguous. The V and J ends lost 5 bases and 1 base respectively, with 12 bases between them. Germline values: CDR1 SGHTA, CDR2 FQGNSA. CDR3 length: 14 amino acids. The CDR3 reads CASSPSVGSYEQYF. The CDR3 bases are TGTGCCAGCAGCCCCTCCGTGGGATCCTACGAGCAGTACTTC.

This clonotype was counted a few times. J is TRBJ1-5 and V is TRBV6-1; no clear D. Germline CDR1 is MNHNS and CDR2 is SASEGT. V dropped 8 bases and J dropped 0 bases, with 14 bases sitting between them. CDR3 size: 15 residues. CDR3 nucleotides: TGTGCCAGCCGGGAAACTGGTTATAGCAATCAGCCCCAGCATTTT. This translates into CASRETGYSNQPQHF.

This clonotype came up a few times. The rearrangement uses TRBV11-2 and TRBJ2-7; TRBD2 aligns across 8 bases. Germline-derived CDR1 and CDR2 are SGHAT and FQNNGV. The CDR3 is made up of 15 amino acids. The junction had 7 bases not matched to a gene; V was cut back by 0 bases and J by 6 bases. The CDR3 loop reads CASSLESGSVSEQYF. The CDR3 DNA is TGTGCCAGCAGCTTAGAGAGCGGGAGTGTAAGCGAGCAGTACTTC. The whole variable domain, remainder taken from reference TRBV11-2 and TRBJ2-7, is EAGVAQSPRYKIIEKRQSVAFWCNPISGHATLYWYQQILGQGPKLLIQFQNNGVVDDSQLPKDRFSAERLKGVDSTLKIQPAKLEDSAVYLCASSLESGSVSEQYFGPGTRLTVT.

This rearrangement joins TRBV7-7 to TRBJ1-1; no reliable D call. CDR1 and CDR2 (germline): SSHAT, FNYEAQ (reference sequence). CDR3 length: 13 residues. Trimming removed 5 bases from V and 1 base from J, with 8 bases in between. The CDR3 region is CASSSSQNTEAFF. CDR3 DNA sequence: TGTGCCAGCAGCAGTAGTCAGAACACTGAAGCTTTCTTT. Supplemented by reference TRBV7-7 and TRBJ1-1, the full variable domain reads GAGVSQSPRYKVTKRGQDVTLRCDPISSHATLYWYQQALGQGPEFLTYFNYEAQPDKSGLPSDRFSAERPEGSISTLTIQRTEQRDSAMYRCASSSSQNTEAFFGQGTRLTVV.

Ten or more counts support this clonotype. J is TRBJ2-7 and V is TRBV12-3 or TRBV12-4; D remains unclear. V lost 3 bases and J 3 bases, leaving 9 bases between the germline ends. The CDR3 spans 13 residues. CDR3 amino acids: CASSLARNYEQYF. The DNA of the CDR3 is TGTGCCAGCAGTTTGGCCAGAAACTACGAGCAGTACTTC.

The chain recombines TRBV10-3 with TRBJ1-2, with TRBD1 identical over 11 bases. Trimming at V came to 8 bases and at J to 6 bases, leaving 2 bases not matched to a gene. From germline, CDR1 is ENHRY and CDR2 SYGVKD. CDR3 length: 12 amino acids. The DNA of the CDR3 is TGTGCCATCGGGGACAGGGGGAATGGCTACACCTTC. Residues: CAIGDRGNGYTF.